A single sample is the source of the 20 T cell receptor beta chains below, sequenced in a study of OX40 agonist ivuxolimab in advanced cancers. Libraries were prepared by immunoSEQ multiplex PCR; TCRdb keeps only in-frame clonotypes and omits some of them. The sample contains 69,000 or so clones, about 84% of which appear only once. The sample in question was CD4+ or CD8+ T cells sorted from blood, obtained in a trial of the OX40 agonist ivuxolimab. The receptors shown here come from an adult with an advanced solid tumor such as melanoma, head and neck, liver or kidney cancer.

The chain links TRBV5-5 to TRBJ1-2, with a possible D match to TRBD1 (6 bases). Trimming removed 0 bases from V and 8 bases from J, with 17 bases in between. CDR1 and CDR2 from the germline V gene are SGHKS and YYEKEE (reference sequence). This CDR3 has 15 residues. CDR3 in DNA: TGTGCCAGCAGCTTGGCAGGGGCAGATCCAGTAGGCTACACCTTC. The encoded protein is CASSLAGADPVGYTF.

Only a few counts were recorded for this clone. The chain employs TRBV19 and TRBJ2-2; TRBD1 matches at 8 bases. J gave up 4 bases and V 3 bases, and 1 base lay outside the gene matches. Germline V gene data show CDR1 as LNHDA and CDR2 as SQIVND (reference sequence). The CDR3 has 14 residues. The CDR3 loop reads CASSIQGATGELFF. For the CDR3, the DNA is TGTGCCAGTAGTATCCAGGGGGCCACCGGGGAGCTGTTTTTT.

A single count supports this clone. The J gene is TRBJ1-5, the V gene TRBV5-1; a weak D match, TRBD1 (5 bases). Trimming left V 5 bases short and J 4 bases short, with 16 bases between. Germline CDR1 and CDR2: SGHRS and YFSETQ. This CDR3 is 15 amino acids long. CDR3 nucleotides: TGCGCCAGCAGTCCGGGAGGGGCTAGGAATCAGCCCCAGCATTTT. Translated: CASSPGGARNQPQHF.

V is TRBV14 and J is TRBJ2-3; no reliable D call. The CDR3 consists of 15 residues. V dropped 5 bases and J dropped 0 bases, with 12 bases sitting between them. The germline V gene has CDR1 SGHDN and CDR2 FVKESK. Here the CDR3 reads CASSSDISSTDTQYF. DNA for the CDR3: TGTGCCAGCAGCTCTGACATCTCTAGCACAGATACGCAGTATTTT.

CDR3 loop: CASSLDRSYEQYF. The CDR3 DNA sequence: TGTGCCAGCAGCTTAGACAGATCCTACGAGCAGTACTTC. The chain joins TRBV7-2 to TRBJ2-7; no reliable D call. The CDR3 totals 13 residues. V lost 1 base, J lost 1 base, and 5 bases lay in between. From germline, CDR1 is SGHTA and CDR2 FQGNSA.

The chain has TRBV6-6 and TRBJ1-2, with D possibly TRBD1 on 5 matching bases. V lost 1 base to trimming and J lost 4 bases, with 10 bases between them. Germline V gives CDR1 MNHNY, CDR2 SVGAGI (reference sequence). The CDR3 totals 14 residues. The CDR3 DNA follows: TGTGCCAGCAGTTACTTGGGGCTTATCTATGGCTACACCTTC. Translation gives CASSYLGLIYGYTF.

A remark on this clone: At one end the junction does not follow the germline gene, possibly because of a read error. The V gene is TRBV19, the J gene TRBJ1-5; 7 nucleotides line up with TRBD1. The CDR3 extends over 14 amino acids. Per germline, CDR1 LNHDA and CDR2 SQIVND (reference sequence). The CDR3, as DNA: TGTGCCAGCACCGACAGGGTCAGCAGTCAGCCCCAGCATTTT. As protein: CASTDRVSSQPQHF.

The V gene is TRBV7-9, the J gene TRBJ2-2, with D tentatively TRBD2 (6 bases). There are 15 residues in the CDR3. V was clipped by 5 bases and J by 2 bases, with 12 bases between them. Per the germline V gene, CDR1 is SEHNR and CDR2 is FQNEAQ (reference sequence). CDR3 in DNA: TGTGCCAGCAGCCCCGGGACTGGAAACACCGGGGAGCTGTTTTTT. Residues: CASSPGTGNTGELFF.

This clone was observed a handful of times. J is TRBJ1-4 and V is TRBV5-1; D not resolved. Germline V CDR1 and CDR2: SGHRS, YFSETQ. The V gene lost 4 bases and the J gene lost 8 bases, with 18 bases spanning the gap. The CDR3 is 15 residues long. The CDR3 coding sequence is TGCGCCAGCAGCAAACTCGGGCCTAAAGGGGAAAAACTGTTTTTT. It translates to CASSKLGPKGEKLFF.

The chain employs TRBV11-3 and TRBJ2-7; 7 bases are shared with TRBD1. The CDR3 is 16 residues long. The V gene's germline CDR1 is SGHNT and CDR2 YENEEA. J lost 1 base, V lost 1 base, and 7 bases had no gene match. The CDR3 sequence: CASSLGSRGLSYEQYF. The CDR3 DNA reads TGTGCCAGCAGCTTAGGTTCTAGGGGGCTGTCCTACGAGCAGTACTTC.

This clone showed up just once. V and J are TRBV5-4 and TRBJ1-5; possible D gene TRBD1, 6 bases. This CDR3 contains 14 residues. In germline, CDR1 is SGHNT, CDR2 YYREEE (reference sequence). Trimming removed 4 bases at V and 7 bases at J, with 15 bases between. CDR3 in amino acids: CASSQYNREQPQHF. The CDR3 DNA reads as TGTGCCAGCAGCCAATATAACAGGGAACAGCCCCAGCATTTT.

The chain has TRBV4-3 and TRBJ1-1; no firm D call. Germline V CDR1 and CDR2: LGHNA, YSLEER. CDR3 length equals 13 residues. V was cut by 0 bases and J by 0 bases, with 2 bases left in between. The CDR3 DNA reads TGCGCCAGCAGCCAAGAAATGAACACTGAAGCTTTCTTT. This gives the protein CASSQEMNTEAFF.

This chain links TRBV2 with TRBJ1-2, with TRBD1 matching over 7 bases. The CDR3 is made up of 15 amino acids. V dropped 10 bases and J dropped 5; count of bases not matched to a gene: 16. CDR1 SNHLY and CDR2 FYNNEI come from the germline V gene. In DNA, the CDR3 is TGTGCCATCTCGGCGAAGGCAGGGGGGGGATATGGCTACACCTTC. As protein: CAISAKAGGGYGYTF.

V usage is TRBV28 and J usage is TRBJ1-1; D perhaps matches TRBD1 (6 bases). Germline V CDR1 and CDR2: MDHEN, SYDVKM. This CDR3 comprises 14 residues. The V gene lost 6 bases and the J gene lost 1 base, with 12 bases spanning the gap. In nucleotides, the CDR3 is TGTGCCAGCAGGGGGGGGACAAAGAACACTGAAGCTTTCTTT. Protein sequence: CASRGGTKNTEAFF.

The gene calls are TRBV11-3 and TRBJ2-1; 8 bases are a match to TRBD2. The CDR3 sequence is 15 residues long. V was pared by 7 bases and J by 1 base, with 6 bases of the junction left unmatched. Germline lookup yields CDR1 SGHNT and CDR2 YENEEA. CDR3 amino acids: CASIEREGSYNEQFF. The CDR3 coding sequence is TGTGCCAGCATTGAACGGGAGGGGTCCTACAATGAGCAGTTCTTC.

The CDR3 reads CASSSDTDTQYF. CDR3 nucleotide sequence: TGTGCCAGCTCATCCGACACAGATACGCAGTATTTT. The chain carries TRBV18 and TRBJ2-3; no definite D call. The germline gives CDR1 KGHSH, CDR2 LQKENI. Trimming removed 5 bases at V and 2 bases at J, with 5 bases between. CDR3 length: 12 amino acids.

The rearrangement joins TRBV5-1 to TRBJ2-5, with 8 bases lining up with TRBD1. Germline values: CDR1 SGHRS, CDR2 YFSETQ. The CDR3 totals 15 residues. Trimming took 7 bases from V and 2 from J; bases not matched to a gene: 10. The CDR3 DNA follows: TGCGCCAGCCAGGGGGCGGGGAAGGGACAAGAGACCCAGTACTTC. This encodes CASQGAGKGQETQYF.

This clone was found a few times. The V call is TRBV9, the J call TRBJ1-6; D gene unclear. CDR3 size: 15 residues. V was shortened by 0 bases and J by 8 bases, with 12 bases between the two germline ends. Looked up from germline, CDR1 is SGDLS and CDR2 is YYNGEE. In nucleotides, the CDR3 is TGTGCCAGCAGCGTAGGCGGTCAATCCTATTCACCCCTCCACTTT. This encodes CASSVGGQSYSPLHF.

The rearrangement uses TRBV7-2 and TRBJ2-2, with D perhaps matching TRBD2 (5 bases). V lost 1 base to trimming and J lost 7 bases, with 13 bases between them. This CDR3 comprises 15 residues. Germline V gives CDR1 SGHTA, CDR2 FQGNSA. For the CDR3, the DNA is TGTGCCAGCAGCTTAGTCGGGGAAAGGAGCGGGGAGCTGTTTTTT. Translating it yields CASSLVGERSGELFF.

The V call is TRBV2, the J call TRBJ2-6, with D perhaps TRBD1 or TRBD2 (5 bases each). Trimming pared 2 bases from V and 2 bases from J, leaving 13 bases between. This CDR3 has 17 amino acids. Germline values: CDR1 SNHLY, CDR2 FYNNEI. CDR3 amino acids: CASSENRRTTGANVLTF. CDR3 nucleotides: TGTGCCAGCAGTGAAAACAGGAGGACAACTGGGGCCAACGTCCTGACTTTC. The full variable domain, its missing parts supplied by reference TRBV2 and TRBJ2-6, is EPEVTQTPSHQVTQMGQEVILRCVPISNHLYFYWYRQILGQKVEFLVSFYNNEISEKSEIFDDQFSVERPDGSNFTLKIRSTKLEDSAMYFCASSENRRTTGANVLTFGAGSRLTVL.